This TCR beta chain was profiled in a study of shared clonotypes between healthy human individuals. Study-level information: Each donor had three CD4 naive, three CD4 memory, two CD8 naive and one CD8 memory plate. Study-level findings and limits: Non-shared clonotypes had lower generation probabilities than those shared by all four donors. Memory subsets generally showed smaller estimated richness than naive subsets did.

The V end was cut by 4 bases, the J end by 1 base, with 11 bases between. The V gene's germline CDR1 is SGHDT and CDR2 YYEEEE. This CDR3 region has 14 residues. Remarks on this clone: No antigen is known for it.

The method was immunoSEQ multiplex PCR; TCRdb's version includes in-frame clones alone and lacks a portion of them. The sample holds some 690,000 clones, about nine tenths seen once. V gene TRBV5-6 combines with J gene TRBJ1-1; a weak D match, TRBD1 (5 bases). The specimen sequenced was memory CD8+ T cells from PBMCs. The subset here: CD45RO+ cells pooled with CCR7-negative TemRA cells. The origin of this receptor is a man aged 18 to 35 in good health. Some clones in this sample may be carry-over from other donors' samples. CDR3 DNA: TGTGCCAGCAGCCCGGGACGTTCGAACACTGAAGCTTTCTTT. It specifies CASSPGRSNTEAFF.